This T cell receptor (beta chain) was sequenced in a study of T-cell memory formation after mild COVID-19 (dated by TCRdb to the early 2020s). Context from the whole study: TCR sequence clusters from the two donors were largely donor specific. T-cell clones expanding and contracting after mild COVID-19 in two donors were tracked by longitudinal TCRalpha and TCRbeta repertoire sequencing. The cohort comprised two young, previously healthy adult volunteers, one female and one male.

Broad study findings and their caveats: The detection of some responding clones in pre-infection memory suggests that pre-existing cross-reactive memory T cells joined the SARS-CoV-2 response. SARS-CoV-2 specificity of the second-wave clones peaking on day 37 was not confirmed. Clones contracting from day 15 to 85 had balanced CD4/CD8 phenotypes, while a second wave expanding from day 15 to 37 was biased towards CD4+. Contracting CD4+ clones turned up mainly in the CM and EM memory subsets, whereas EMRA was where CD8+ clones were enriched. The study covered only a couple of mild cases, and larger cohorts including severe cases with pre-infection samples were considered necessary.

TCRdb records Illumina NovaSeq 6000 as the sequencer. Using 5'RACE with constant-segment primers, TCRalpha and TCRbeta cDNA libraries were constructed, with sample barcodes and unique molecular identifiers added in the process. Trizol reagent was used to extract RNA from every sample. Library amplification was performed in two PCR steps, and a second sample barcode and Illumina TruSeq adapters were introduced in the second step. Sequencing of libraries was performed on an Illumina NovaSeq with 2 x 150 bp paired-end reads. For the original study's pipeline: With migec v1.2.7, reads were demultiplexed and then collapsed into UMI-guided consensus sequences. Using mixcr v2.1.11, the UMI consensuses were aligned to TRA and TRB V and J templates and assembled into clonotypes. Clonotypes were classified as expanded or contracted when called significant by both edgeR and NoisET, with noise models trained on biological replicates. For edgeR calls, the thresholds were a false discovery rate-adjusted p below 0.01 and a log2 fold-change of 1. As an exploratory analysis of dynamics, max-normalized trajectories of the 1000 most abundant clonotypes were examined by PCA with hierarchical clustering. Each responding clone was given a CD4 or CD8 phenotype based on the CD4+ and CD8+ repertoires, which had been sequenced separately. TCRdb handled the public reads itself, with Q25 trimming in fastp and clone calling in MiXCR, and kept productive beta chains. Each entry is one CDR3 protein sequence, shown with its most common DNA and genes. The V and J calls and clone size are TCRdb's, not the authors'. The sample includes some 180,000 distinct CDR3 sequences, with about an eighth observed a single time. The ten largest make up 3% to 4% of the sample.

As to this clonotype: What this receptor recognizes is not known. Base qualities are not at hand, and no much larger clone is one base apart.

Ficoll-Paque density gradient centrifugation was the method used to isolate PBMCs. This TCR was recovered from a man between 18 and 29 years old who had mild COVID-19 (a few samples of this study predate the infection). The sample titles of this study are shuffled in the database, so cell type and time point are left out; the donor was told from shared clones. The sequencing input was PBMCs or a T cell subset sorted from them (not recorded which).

The CDR3 protein is CSARDIRTEEAFF. The bases are TGCAGTGCTAGAGATATCCGGACGGAGGAAGCTTTCTTT. The rearranged segments are TRBV20-1 and TRBJ1-1; no confident D gene assignment can be made. The CDR3, cysteine through phenylalanine, is 13 amino acids long. The entry retains the CDR3 DNA only, 39 bases that are in frame from base 1. The V and J ends are trimmed by 0 bases and 8 bases, leaving 13 bases between them. Reading the germline V gene (reference sequence) gives CDR1 DFQATT and CDR2 SNEGSKA.